This is a list of T cell receptor beta chains from one sample in a study of Graves' ophthalmopathy and Graves' hyperthyroidism. One entry per CDR3 protein results from TCRdb running MiXCR on the multiplex PCR reads. This table has just over 600,000 distinct CDR3 sequences, approximately 22% appearing once. Sequencing was carried out using peripheral blood. Receptors originate from a woman aged 18-29 years with stable Graves' hyperthyroidism. Some clones in this sample may be carry-over from other donors' samples. The CDR3 runs from the conserved cysteine through the conserved F or W. The D gene is left open where the match is weak. Part of the rows lack a size; the others show once, few, many or a class for expanded clones.

J	D	length	size	V	DNA	CDR3
TRBJ1-1	.	14	many	TRBV2	TGTGCCAGCAGAAACTCAGATCTGAACACTGAAGCTTTCTTT	CASRNSDLNTEAFF
TRBJ2-2	.	16	.	TRBV20-1	TGCAGTGCTAGAGGCCGGGACTCAGGAGACGCCGGGGAGCTGTTTTTT	CSARGRDSGDAGELFF
TRBJ2-5	.	13	.	TRBV14	TGTGCCAGCGCTTACGGGTTCCAAGAGACCCAGTACTTC	CASAYGFQETQYF
TRBJ2-7	TRBD2	15	.	TRBV28	TGTGCCAGCAGTTCACTAGCGGGAGGGCCGGAAGAGCAGTACTTC	CASSSLAGGPEEQYF
TRBJ2-7	.	15	.	TRBV6-1	TGTGCCAGCAGTGAAGGGACGGGAGACCTTTACGAGCAGTACTTC	CASSEGTGDLYEQYF
TRBJ1-2	TRBD1	16	few	TRBV11-2	TGTGCCAGCGAAAGCGGGACAGGGAGGAGGAGCTATGGCTACACCTTC	CASESGTGRRSYGYTF
TRBJ1-2	.	14	.	TRBV12-3/TRBV12-4	TGTGCCAGCAGTTCCTCCATAGCGAACTATGGTTACACCTTC	CASSSSIANYGYTF
TRBJ1-5	.	14	many	TRBV20-1	TGCAGTGCTAGTGGTTCAAGCCCCAATCAGCCCCAGCATTTT	CSASGSSPNQPQHF
TRBJ2-2	TRBD2	13	many	TRBV20-1	TGCAGTGCCGGGGGGTTCAACACCGGGGAGCTGTTTTTT	CSAGGFNTGELFF
TRBJ2-2	.	18	few	TRBV20-1	TGCAGTGCTAGAGGGGGTCTTCGTCTCCCGCCGAACACCGGGGAGCTGTTTTTT	CSARGGLRLPPNTGELFF
TRBJ2-7	TRBD1	15	many	TRBV19	TGTGCCAGTAGTCCAACAGGGGGCTATGGCTACGAGCAGTACTTC	CASSPTGGYGYEQYF
TRBJ2-7	.	11	.	TRBV6-1	TGTGCCACAAAGGGGGTATACGAGCAGTACTTC	CATKGVYEQYF
TRBJ1-2	.	11	once	TRBV2	TGTGCCGGGCAACGGGGCTCTGGCTACACCTTC	CAGQRGSGYTF
TRBJ2-7	.	14	many	TRBV20-1	TGCAGTGCCATAGACAGGACCTATGCCCACGAGCAGTACTTC	CSAIDRTYAHEQYF
TRBJ1-1	.	11	many	TRBV2	TGTGCCAGCGGTCTAACGACTGAAGCTTTCTTT	CASGLTTEAFF
TRBJ2-7	TRBD2	14	few	TRBV10-3	TGTGCCATCAATCCGGGGGGTAGCTCCTACGAGCAGTACTTC	CAINPGGSSYEQYF
TRBJ2-2	.	15	few	TRBV5-1	TGCGCCAGCAGCTTGTCTAGGGTGGCTACCGGGGAGCTGTTTTTT	CASSLSRVATGELFF
TRBJ1-2	.	16	.	TRBV7-8	TGTGCCAGCACCCCGGGCAGGGCTAACATTAACTATGGCTACACCTTC	CASTPGRANINYGYTF
TRBJ1-2	TRBD1	16	many	TRBV11-1	TGTGCCAGCAGACCTAGGACAGGGGAGGGTAACTATGGCTACACCTTC	CASRPRTGEGNYGYTF
TRBJ2-5	.	17	.	TRBV28	TGTGCCAGCAGTTTTGAAATCGGGTCCAGTATGGGAGAGACCCAGTACTTC	CASSFEIGSSMGETQYF
TRBJ2-2	.	14	many	TRBV5-6	TGTGCCAGCAGCTTCCGAGCGAACACCGGGGAGCTGTTTTTT	CASSFRANTGELFF
TRBJ2-7	TRBD1	14	.	TRBV5-1	TGCGCCAGCAGCATCGACAGGGACGGGTACGAGCAGTACTTC	CASSIDRDGYEQYF
TRBJ1-6	.	15	.	TRBV6-1	TGTGCCAGCAGCGTCTCGGTGGATCATAATTCACCCCTCCACTTT	CASSVSVDHNSPLHF
TRBJ1-5	TRBD1	15	many	TRBV27	TGTGCCAGCAGTACCGGGACAGGGGCTCGGCAGCCCCAGCATTTT	CASSTGTGARQPQHF
TRBJ2-7	TRBD2	16	few	TRBV19	TGTGCCAGTAGTATAGTGGGACTAGTATCGTCCTACGAGCAGTACTTC	CASSIVGLVSSYEQYF
TRBJ2-7	.	14	few	TRBV12-3/TRBV12-4	TGTGCCAGCAGAGCCGGGGCGGAGCTCTACGAGCAGTACTTC	CASRAGAELYEQYF
TRBJ2-7	.	16	few	TRBV28	TGTGCCAGCAGTTTCTTACTCCCCAGGGGTAGGAGGGAGCAGTACTTC	CASSFLLPRGRREQYF
TRBJ1-2	.	14	few	TRBV20-1	TGCAGTGTTCCAATCACACCGAATAACTATGGCTACACCTTC	CSVPITPNNYGYTF
TRBJ1-2	.	14	.	TRBV6-1	TGTGCCAGCAGTGACCCACAGCCTCCGTTTGGCTACACCTTC	CASSDPQPPFGYTF
TRBJ1-5	TRBD1	14	.	TRBV30	TGTGCCTGGAGTGTCACAGGGGACAATCAGCCCCAGCATTTT	CAWSVTGDNQPQHF
TRBJ2-2	.	15	few	TRBV28	TGTGCCAGCAGTTTAATTGGCAGGCCTCCCGGGGAGCTGTTTTTT	CASSLIGRPPGELFF
TRBJ2-7	TRBD2	17	many	TRBV12-3/TRBV12-4	TGTGCCAGCAGTTCACCCAAGACTAGCGGGGGTACCTACGAGCAGTACTTC	CASSSPKTSGGTYEQYF
TRBJ2-2	.	14	many	TRBV7-9	TGTGCCAGCAGCCGTTTGGGGCAGGCCGGGGAGCTGTTTTTT	CASSRLGQAGELFF
TRBJ1-5	.	14	few	TRBV27	TGTGCCAGCAGTTTATGGGGCAGCCAAAAGCCCCAGCATTTT	CASSLWGSQKPQHF
TRBJ1-1	.	15	few	TRBV18	TGTGCCAGCTCACTCTTCTGGCACCCTACCGGTGAAGCTTTCTTT	CASSLFWHPTGEAFF
TRBJ2-7	TRBD2	16	many	TRBV10-3	TGTGCCATCAGTGAAGGTTGGGACTACCTAAACTACGAGCAGTACTTC	CAISEGWDYLNYEQYF
TRBJ1-2	.	12	.	TRBV27	TGTGCCAGCAGTATCCGGCAGGGGAACTACACCTTC	CASSIRQGNYTF
TRBJ1-2	.	16	.	TRBV19	TGTGCCAGTAGTACTCAGAAGAGTGGCCCTAACTATGGCAACACCTTC	CASSTQKSGPNYGNTF
TRBJ1-1	.	14	.	TRBV12-5	TGTGCTAGTGCCGTAAGGGGGGGGAACACTGAAGCTTTCTTT	CASAVRGGNTEAFF
TRBJ2-6	.	18	.	TRBV28	TGTGCCAGCAGTTTTCTCGACAGTAAAGCCTCTGGGGCCAACGTCCTGACTTTC	CASSFLDSKASGANVLTF
TRBJ1-2	TRBD1	16	.	TRBV11-2	TGTGCCAGCAGCTTAGATTTGAGGACAGGACTCTATGGCTACACCTTC	CASSLDLRTGLYGYTF
TRBJ1-1	.	16	many	TRBV19	TGTGCCAGTAGTATCGGACATGGTCTTTTGAACACTGAAGCTTTCTTT	CASSIGHGLLNTEAFF
TRBJ2-7	TRBD1	15	.	TRBV5-1	TGCGCCAGCAGCCACAGACAGGGGGCCCCCTACGAGCAGTACTTC	CASSHRQGAPYEQYF
TRBJ1-1	.	13	many	TRBV9	TGTGCCAGCAGCCCCACTGACAGCCTAGAACTTACTTTT	CASSPTDSLELTF
TRBJ2-7	.	14	.	TRBV2	TGTGCCAGCATTATAGGGGGTGTCTTATCCGAGCAGTACTTC	CASIIGGVLSEQYF